This T cell receptor (beta chain) appears in the sequencing data of a study of early T cells in non-severe SARS-CoV-2 infection. Individually, cDNA molecules had unique molecular identifiers attached to them. TCRdb re-called the 5' RACE reads with MiXCR, one entry per CDR3 protein. The table has approximately 22,000 distinct CDR3 sequences, approximately 4.3% seen once. This clonotype has just a few counts. Germline CDR1 and CDR2: SQVTM and ANQGSEA. Trimming stripped 2 bases from V and 3 bases from J, with 14 bases between. The CDR3 is 14 amino acids. This sequence was found in an adult who was a healthcare worker with PCR-confirmed SARS-CoV-2 infection or an uninfected control (not recorded which). The chain combines TRBV29-1 with TRBJ2-7; D is perhaps TRBD2 (5 bases). Sequencing was performed on whole blood. The CDR3 spells CSVELEDHSYEQYF. The CDR3 DNA reads as TGCAGCGTTGAACTGGAGGACCACAGCTACGAGCAGTACTTC.